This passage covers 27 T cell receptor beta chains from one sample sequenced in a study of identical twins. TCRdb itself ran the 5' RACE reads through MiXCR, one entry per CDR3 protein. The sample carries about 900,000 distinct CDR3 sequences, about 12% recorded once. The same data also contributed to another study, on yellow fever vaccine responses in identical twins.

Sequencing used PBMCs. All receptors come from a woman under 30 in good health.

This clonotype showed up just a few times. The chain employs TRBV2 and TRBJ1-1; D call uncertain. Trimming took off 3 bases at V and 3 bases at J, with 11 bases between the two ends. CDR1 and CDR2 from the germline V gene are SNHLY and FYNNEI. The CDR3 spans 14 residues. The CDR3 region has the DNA TGTGCCAGCAGTGAGTCTTGGGGTGACACTGAAGCTTTCTTT. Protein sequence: CASSESWGDTEAFF.

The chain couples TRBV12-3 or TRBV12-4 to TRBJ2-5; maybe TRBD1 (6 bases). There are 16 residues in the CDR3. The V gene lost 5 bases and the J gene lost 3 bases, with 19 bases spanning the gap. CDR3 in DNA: TGTGCCAGCAGTCCTTATCCCGGGACACCCGAAGAGACCCAGTACTTC. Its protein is CASSPYPGTPEETQYF.

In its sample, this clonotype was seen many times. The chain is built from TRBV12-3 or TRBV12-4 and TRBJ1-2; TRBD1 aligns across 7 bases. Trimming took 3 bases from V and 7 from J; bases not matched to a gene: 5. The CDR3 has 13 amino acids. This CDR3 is CASSLEGATGYTF. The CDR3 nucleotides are TGTGCCAGCAGTTTGGAGGGGGCGACTGGCTACACCTTC.

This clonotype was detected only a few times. CDR3 amino acids: CATSDGAGFQETQYF. In DNA, the CDR3 is TGTGCCACCAGTGATGGGGCGGGATTCCAAGAGACCCAGTACTTC. The chain has TRBV24-1 and TRBJ2-5; tentative D call: TRBD2 (6 bases). Looked up from germline, CDR1 is KGHDR and CDR2 is SFDVKD. The CDR3 is 15 amino acids. Trimming stripped 3 bases from V and 1 base from J, with 11 bases between.

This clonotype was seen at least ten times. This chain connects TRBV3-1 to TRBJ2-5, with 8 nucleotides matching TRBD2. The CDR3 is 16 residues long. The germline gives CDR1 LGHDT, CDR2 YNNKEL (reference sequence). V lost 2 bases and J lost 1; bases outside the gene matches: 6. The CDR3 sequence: CASSQSWGTSQETQYF. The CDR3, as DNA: TGTGCCAGCAGCCAATCTTGGGGGACTAGCCAAGAGACCCAGTACTTC.

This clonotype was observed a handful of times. CDR3 bases: TGTGCCAGCAGTTTAATCCCGACGGCGGCCAAAAACATTCAGTACTTC. The encoded protein is CASSLIPTAAKNIQYF. The chain links TRBV28 to TRBJ2-4; D gene ambiguous. There are 16 residues in the CDR3. CDR1 and CDR2 from the germline V gene are MDHEN and SYDVKM. V lost 2 bases and J lost 1, with 12 bases in between.

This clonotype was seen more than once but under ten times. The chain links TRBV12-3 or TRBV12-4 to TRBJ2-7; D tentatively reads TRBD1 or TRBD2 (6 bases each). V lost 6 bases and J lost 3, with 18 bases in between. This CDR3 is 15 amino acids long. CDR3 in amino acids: CASSPLAGHLYEQYF. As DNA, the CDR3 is TGTGCCAGCAGCCCCCTCGCGGGACACCTCTACGAGCAGTACTTC.

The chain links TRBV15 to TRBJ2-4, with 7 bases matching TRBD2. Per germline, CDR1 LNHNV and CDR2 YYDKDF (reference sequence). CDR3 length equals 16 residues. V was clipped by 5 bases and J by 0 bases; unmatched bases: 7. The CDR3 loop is CATSGGSGLAKNIQYF. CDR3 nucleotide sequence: TGTGCCACCAGCGGCGGTAGCGGGTTAGCCAAAAACATTCAGTACTTC.

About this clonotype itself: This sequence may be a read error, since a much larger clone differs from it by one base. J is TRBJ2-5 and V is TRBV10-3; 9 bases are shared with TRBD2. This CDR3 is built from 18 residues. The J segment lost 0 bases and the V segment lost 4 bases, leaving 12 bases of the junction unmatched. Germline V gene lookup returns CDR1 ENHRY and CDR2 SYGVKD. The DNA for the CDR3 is TGTGCCATCAGTGGGCCCCGCGGGAGGGTGACCAACCAAGAGACCCAGTACTTC. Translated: CAISGPRGRVTNQETQYF.

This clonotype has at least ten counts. CDR3 nucleotides: TGCGCCAGCAGCCCCCTAGCAGGGCAGTCTTCGAGGGGCTACACCTTC. Protein sequence: CASSPLAGQSSRGYTF. The V and J genes are TRBV5-1 and TRBJ1-2, with D perhaps matching TRBD1 (5 bases). The CDR3 runs 16 residues. CDR1 is SGHRS, CDR2 YFSETQ, per germline. Trimming took off 4 bases at V and 8 bases at J, with 24 bases between the two ends.

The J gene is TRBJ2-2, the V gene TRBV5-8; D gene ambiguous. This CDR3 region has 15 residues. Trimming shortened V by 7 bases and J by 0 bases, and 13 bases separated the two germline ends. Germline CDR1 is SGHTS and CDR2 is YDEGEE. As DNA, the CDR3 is TGTGCCAGCCTACACGGCGGAGCGAACACCGGGGAGCTGTTTTTT. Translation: CASLHGGANTGELFF.

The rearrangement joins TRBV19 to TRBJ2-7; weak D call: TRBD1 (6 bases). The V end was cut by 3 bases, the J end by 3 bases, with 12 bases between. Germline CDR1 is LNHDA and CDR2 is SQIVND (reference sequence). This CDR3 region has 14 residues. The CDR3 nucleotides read TGTGCCAGTAGTATTGGGGGACACCTCTACGAGCAGTACTTC. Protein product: CASSIGGHLYEQYF.

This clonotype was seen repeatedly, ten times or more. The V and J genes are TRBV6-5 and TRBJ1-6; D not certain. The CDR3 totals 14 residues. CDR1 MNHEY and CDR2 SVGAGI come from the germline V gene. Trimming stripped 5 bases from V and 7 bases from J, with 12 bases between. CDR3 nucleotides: TGTGCCAGCAGTACTCAGGAGGCAAATTCACCCCTCCACTTT. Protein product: CASSTQEANSPLHF.

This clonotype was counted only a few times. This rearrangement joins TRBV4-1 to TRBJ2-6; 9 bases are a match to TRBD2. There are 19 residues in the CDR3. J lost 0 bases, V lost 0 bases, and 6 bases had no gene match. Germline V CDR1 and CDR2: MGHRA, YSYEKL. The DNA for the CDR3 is TGCGCCAGCAGCCAAGAGCCTAGCGGGACCGTCTCTGGGGCCAACGTCCTGACTTTC. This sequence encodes CASSQEPSGTVSGANVLTF.

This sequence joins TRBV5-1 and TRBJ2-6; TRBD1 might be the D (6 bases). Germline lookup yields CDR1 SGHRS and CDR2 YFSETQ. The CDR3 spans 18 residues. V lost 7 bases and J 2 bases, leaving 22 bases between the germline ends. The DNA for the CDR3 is TGCGCCAGCCACCCTCGTACAGTAACAGGGACTGGGGCCAACGTCCTGACTTTC. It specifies CASHPRTVTGTGANVLTF.

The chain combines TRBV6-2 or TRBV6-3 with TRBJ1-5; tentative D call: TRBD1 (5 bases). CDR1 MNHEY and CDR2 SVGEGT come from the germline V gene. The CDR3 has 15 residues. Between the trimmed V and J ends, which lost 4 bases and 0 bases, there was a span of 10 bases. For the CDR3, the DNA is TGTGCCAGCAGTTTCCCAGGGTATAGCAATCAGCCCCAGCATTTT. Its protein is CASSFPGYSNQPQHF.

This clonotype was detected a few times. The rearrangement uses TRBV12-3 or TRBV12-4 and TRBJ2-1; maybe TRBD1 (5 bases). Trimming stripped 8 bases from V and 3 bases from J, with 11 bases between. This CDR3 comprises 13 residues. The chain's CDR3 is CASRTDIYNEQFF. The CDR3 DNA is TGTGCCAGCCGAACGGACATCTACAATGAGCAGTTCTTC.

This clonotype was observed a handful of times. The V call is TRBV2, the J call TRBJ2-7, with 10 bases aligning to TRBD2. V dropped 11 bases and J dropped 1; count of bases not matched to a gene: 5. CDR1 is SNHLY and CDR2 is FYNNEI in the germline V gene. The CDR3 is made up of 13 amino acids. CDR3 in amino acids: CAGGTSASYEQYF. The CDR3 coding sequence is TGTGCCGGAGGGACTAGCGCGTCCTACGAGCAGTACTTC.

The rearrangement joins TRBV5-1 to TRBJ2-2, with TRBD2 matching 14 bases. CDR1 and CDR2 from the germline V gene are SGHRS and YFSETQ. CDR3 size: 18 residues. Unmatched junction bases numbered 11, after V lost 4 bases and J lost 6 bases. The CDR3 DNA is TGCGCCAGCAGCCTAAAACCCGGGACTAGCGGGAGTTCCGGGGAGCTGTTTTTT. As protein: CASSLKPGTSGSSGELFF.

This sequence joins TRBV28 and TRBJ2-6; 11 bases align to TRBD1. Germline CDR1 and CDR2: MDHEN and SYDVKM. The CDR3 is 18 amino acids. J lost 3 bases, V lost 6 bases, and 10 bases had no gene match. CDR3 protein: CASSPQGQGEGGANVLTF. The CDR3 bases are TGTGCCAGCAGCCCCCAGGGACAGGGGGAAGGTGGGGCCAACGTCCTGACTTTC.

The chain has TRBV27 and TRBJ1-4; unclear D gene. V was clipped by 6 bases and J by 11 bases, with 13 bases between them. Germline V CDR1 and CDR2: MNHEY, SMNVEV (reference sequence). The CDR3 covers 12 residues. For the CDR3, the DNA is TGTGCCAGCAGCCCCCTCGGTGGGAAACTGTTTTTT. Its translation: CASSPLGGKLFF.

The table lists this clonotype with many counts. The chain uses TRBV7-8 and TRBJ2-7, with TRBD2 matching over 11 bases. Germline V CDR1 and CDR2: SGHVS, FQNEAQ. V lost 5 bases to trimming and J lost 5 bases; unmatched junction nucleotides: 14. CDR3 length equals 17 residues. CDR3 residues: CASSLGSRLAGGHEQYF. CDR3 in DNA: TGTGCCAGCAGCCTAGGTAGTAGGCTAGCGGGAGGCCACGAGCAGTACTTC.

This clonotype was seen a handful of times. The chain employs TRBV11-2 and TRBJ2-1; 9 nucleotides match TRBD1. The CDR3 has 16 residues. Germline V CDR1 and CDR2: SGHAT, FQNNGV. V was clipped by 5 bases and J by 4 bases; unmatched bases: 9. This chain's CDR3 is CASSGRSGQGYNEQFF. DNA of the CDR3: TGTGCCAGCAGCGGGCGATCGGGACAGGGTTACAATGAGCAGTTCTTC. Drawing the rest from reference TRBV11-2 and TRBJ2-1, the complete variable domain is EAGVAQSPRYKIIEKRQSVAFWCNPISGHATLYWYQQILGQGPKLLIQFQNNGVVDDSQLPKDRFSAERLKGVDSTLKIQPAKLEDSAVYLCASSGRSGQGYNEQFFGPGTRLTVL.

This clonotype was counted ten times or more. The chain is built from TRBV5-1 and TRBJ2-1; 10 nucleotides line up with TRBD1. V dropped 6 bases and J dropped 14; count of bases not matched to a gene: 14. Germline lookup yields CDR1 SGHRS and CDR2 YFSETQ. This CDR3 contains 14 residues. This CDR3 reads CASTRLRDRGWKFF. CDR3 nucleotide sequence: TGCGCCAGCACCCGATTACGGGACAGGGGATGGAAGTTCTTC.

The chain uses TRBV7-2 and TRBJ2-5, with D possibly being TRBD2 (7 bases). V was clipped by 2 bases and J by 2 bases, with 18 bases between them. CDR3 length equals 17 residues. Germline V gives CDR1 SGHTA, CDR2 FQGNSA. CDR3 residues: CASSLKGRGAGQETQYF. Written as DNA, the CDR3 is TGTGCCAGCAGCTTAAAGGGGAGGGGGGCCGGTCAAGAGACCCAGTACTTC. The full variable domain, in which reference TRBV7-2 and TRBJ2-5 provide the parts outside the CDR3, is GAGVSQSPSNKVTEKGKDVELRCDPISGHTALYWYRQSLGQGLEFLIYFQGNSAPDKSGLPSDRFSAERTGGSVSTLTIQRTQQEDSAVYLCASSLKGRGAGQETQYFGPGTRLLVL.

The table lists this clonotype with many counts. The CDR3 sequence: CSVVVGNTGELFF. The DNA of the CDR3 is TGCAGCGTTGTAGTAGGGAACACCGGGGAGCTGTTTTTT. The rearrangement links TRBV29-1 to TRBJ2-2; D is unresolved. Germline V lookup: CDR1 SQVTM, CDR2 ANQGSEA. The V and J ends lost 4 bases and 1 base respectively, with 7 bases between them. The CDR3 is made up of 13 amino acids.

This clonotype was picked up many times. The CDR3, as DNA: TGTGCCAGCAGTTTACAGGACGGCTCCTACGAGCAGTACTTC. Translation: CASSLQDGSYEQYF. The chain uses TRBV12-3 or TRBV12-4 and TRBJ2-7; D unresolved. Deletions cut 2 bases from V and 0 bases from J, with 8 bases between. CDR3 size: 14 residues.